This T cell receptor (beta chain) was recovered during a study of cytomegalovirus exposure and HLA in healthy donors. Germline values: CDR1 SGHNT, CDR2 YYREEE (reference sequence). Germline trimming cut 1 base from V and 0 bases from J; bases unmatched to any gene: 5. The CDR3 runs 17 residues. General study results and limits: The finding came from a later analysis; first-cohort TCR clusters tended to co-occur in the roughly 120 validation repertoires.

Produced via immunoSEQ multiplex PCR; TCRdb's table is partial and in-frame only. Here the sample spans 68,000 or so clones, 91% being singletons. About this clone itself: Its antigen is not identified.

These donors were members of the roughly 120-subject validation cohort, a group separate from the roughly 670-subject first cohort. The clonotype comes from a man aged 18-30 years in good health and CMV-seronegative. The chain carries TRBV5-4 and TRBJ2-1, with TRBD2 matching over 9 bases. Sequencing was done on a sample of PBMCs. The CDR3 spells CASSLRAGGSSYNEQFF. The CDR3, as DNA: TGTGCCAGCAGCTTGCGAGCGGGAGGAAGCTCCTACAATGAGCAGTTCTTC.